Below are 27 T cell receptor beta chains sequenced from a single sample in a study of cytomegalovirus exposure and HLA in healthy donors. The PCR used 60 Vbeta and 13 Jbeta primers. Some clones are missing from TCRdb's copy, which holds only in-frame ones; the method was immunoSEQ multiplex PCR. The data show approximately 81,000 clones, around 80% seen once. The specimen sequenced was PBMCs. These TCRs come from a man aged 50 to 59 in good health and CMV-seropositive.

The chain links TRBV5-6 to TRBJ1-4, with TRBD1 identical over 7 bases. The CDR3 loop spans 16 amino acids. The germline CDR1 and CDR2 sequences are SGHDT and YYEEEE. With V trimmed by 0 bases and J by 4 bases, 6 bases remained unmatched. CDR3 nucleotides: TGTGCCAGCAGCTTGGCCTTGACAGGGATTAATGAAAAACTGTTTTTT. Protein product: CASSLALTGINEKLFF.

The rearrangement joins TRBV15 to TRBJ2-1; perhaps TRBD2 as D (5 bases). V shed 2 bases and J shed 0 bases, with 11 bases lying between them. Germline V gene sequence: CDR1 LNHNV, CDR2 YYDKDF (reference sequence). The CDR3 runs 16 residues. CDR3 bases: TGTGCCACCAGCAGATATAGCGAGAGCTCCTACAATGAGCAGTTCTTC. Translated, it gives CATSRYSESSYNEQFF.

This clone showed up just a few times. This CDR3 fails to terminate in the conserved phenylalanine or tryptophan, so it likely reflects a read error. It is unclear where the CDR3 begins or ends on the DNA, so no DNA is shown, and the CDR3 is as TCRdb lists it. The V gene is TRBV5-1, the J gene TRBJ2-7; the D call in the table, TRBD2, was not verified against the DNA. Germline V gene lookup returns CDR1 SGHRS and CDR2 YFSETQ. Including both end residues, the CDR3 is 8 amino acids long. The CDR3: CASSWGGT.

The chain uses TRBV27 and TRBJ1-4; the D is unclear. Trimming removed 0 bases at V and 5 bases at J, with 10 bases between. Per the germline V gene, CDR1 is MNHEY and CDR2 is SMNVEV (reference sequence). The CDR3 runs 15 residues. CDR3 sequence (DNA): TGTGCCAGCAGTTTATCCGGGGTCCAAAATGAAAAACTGTTTTTT. This codes for CASSLSGVQNEKLFF.

Worth noting for this clone: At one end, the junction sequence differs from germline, possibly due to a read error. This chain links TRBV15 with TRBJ1-1, with TRBD1 identical over 7 bases. Per germline, CDR1 LNHNV and CDR2 YYDKDF (reference sequence). The CDR3 covers 14 residues. As DNA, the CDR3 is TGTGCCACCAGCCGAGACAGGGTGGACACTGAAGCTTTCTTT. Its translation: CATSRDRVDTEAFF.

A note on this clone: One end of the junction fails to match germline, which may point to a read error. The rearrangement uses TRBV6-5 and TRBJ2-6; possible D gene TRBD1, 5 bases. The CDR3 runs 15 residues. The germline gives CDR1 MNHEY, CDR2 SVGAGI. CDR3 region: CASSYSFAGANGLTF. DNA of the CDR3: TGTGCCAGCAGTTACTCTTTCGCTGGGGCCAACGGCCTGACTTTC.

The chain combines TRBV15 with TRBJ1-5, with TRBD1 matching 7 bases. V was pared by 0 bases and J by 5 bases, with 10 bases of the junction left unmatched. This CDR3 is 17 amino acids long. Per germline, CDR1 LNHNV and CDR2 YYDKDF (reference sequence). This CDR3 is CATSRDPGTVYDQPQHF. The CDR3 coding sequence is TGTGCCACCAGCAGAGATCCCGGGACAGTCTATGATCAGCCCCAGCATTTT.

This clone was counted a few times. V is TRBV9 and J is TRBJ1-4, with TRBD1 matching 9 bases. The CDR3 has 14 amino acids. The V and J ends lost 3 bases and 5 bases, in that order; junction bases with no gene match: 2. Per germline, CDR1 SGDLS and CDR2 YYNGEE. The DNA of the CDR3 is TGTGCCAGCAGCGACGACAGGGGGAATGAAAAACTGTTTTTT. This translates into CASSDDRGNEKLFF.

As for this clone: Germline is not matched at one junction end, which may reflect a read error. The chain combines TRBV4-3 with TRBJ2-1, with 8 nucleotides matching TRBD2. CDR1 and CDR2 (germline): LGHNA, YSLEER. CDR3 length: 17 residues. DNA for the CDR3: TGCGCCAGCAGCCAAGATGACACTAGCGGCCCCTACAATGAGCAGCTCTTC. Its protein product is CASSQDDTSGPYNEQLF.

This clone was seen just once. V usage is TRBV9 and J usage is TRBJ2-2, with 9 bases matching TRBD2. Germline loops: CDR1 SGDLS, CDR2 YYNGEE. The V gene end was trimmed by 0 bases and the J gene end by 6 bases; junction bases not matched to a gene: 6. This CDR3 comprises 16 residues. DNA for the CDR3: TGTGCCAGCAGCGTAGAAGGGACTAGCTCTCCCGGGGAGCTGTTTTTT. Translated, it gives CASSVEGTSSPGELFF.

The rearrangement joins TRBV18 to TRBJ2-1; 8 bases line up with TRBD1. Germline V gene data show CDR1 as KGHSH and CDR2 as LQKENI. Trimming removed 4 bases from V and 6 bases from J; junction bases left unmatched: 11. There are 16 residues in the CDR3. As DNA, the CDR3 is TGTGCCAGCTCACGGGACAGGACGGCCACCGGCAATGAGCAGTTCTTC. Translating gives CASSRDRTATGNEQFF.

This clone occurred a few times. The chain couples TRBV28 to TRBJ2-3, with D perhaps matching TRBD1 (5 bases). V was clipped by 6 bases and J by 4 bases, with 17 bases between them. The CDR3 is made up of 15 amino acids. Germline V CDR1 and CDR2: MDHEN, SYDVKM. Written as DNA, the CDR3 is TGTGCCAGCAGCCGGCCGGACAATGAGGCAGATACGCAGTATTTT. Amino acids: CASSRPDNEADTQYF.

The chain couples TRBV6-5 to TRBJ2-3; TRBD2 aligns across 9 bases. CDR3 length equals 15 residues. The V segment lost 6 bases and the J segment 2 bases; nucleotides outside the gene matches: 6. Germline V lookup: CDR1 MNHEY, CDR2 SVGAGI. Here the CDR3 reads CASRPPGLATDTQYF. CDR3 DNA: TGTGCCAGCAGACCGCCGGGACTAGCCACAGATACGCAGTATTTT.

This chain connects TRBV19 to TRBJ1-5, with TRBD1 matching 9 bases. The CDR3 has 17 amino acids. Germline loops: CDR1 LNHDA, CDR2 SQIVND (reference sequence). V trimming: 3 bases; J trimming: 4 bases; junction bases outside the gene matches: 10. CDR3 in amino acids: CASSIVPGQGPNQPQHF. The DNA of the CDR3 is TGTGCCAGTAGTATCGTCCCCGGACAGGGGCCTAATCAGCCCCAGCATTTT.

This chain joins TRBV9 and TRBJ2-7, with D perhaps TRBD1 (5 bases). V was cut by 5 bases and J by 6 bases, with 21 bases left in between. The CDR3 extends over 15 amino acids. CDR1 SGDLS and CDR2 YYNGEE come from the germline V gene. The CDR3 spells CASSPWGEARREQYF. As DNA, the CDR3 is TGTGCCAGCAGTCCGTGGGGCGAAGCCAGGCGCGAGCAGTACTTC.

This rearrangement joins TRBV5-4 to TRBJ2-2; tentatively, D is TRBD1 (6 bases). The germline gives CDR1 SGHNT, CDR2 YYREEE (reference sequence). The V and J ends lost 6 bases and 0 bases respectively, with 12 bases between them. The CDR3 has 15 amino acids. This chain's CDR3 is CASTTTGTNTGELFF. CDR3 coding DNA: TGTGCCAGCACGACTACAGGGACGAACACCGGGGAGCTGTTTTTT.

The chain combines TRBV11-1 with TRBJ2-1; the match to TRBD1 covers 7 bases. CDR1 and CDR2 (germline): SGHAT, FQDESV (reference sequence). J gave up 5 bases and V 6 bases, and 10 bases lay outside the gene matches. The CDR3 sequence is 15 residues long. This CDR3 reads CASSSRQGANNEQFF. The CDR3 DNA reads TGTGCCAGCAGTTCAAGACAGGGAGCGAACAATGAGCAGTTCTTC. The full variable domain, completed using reference TRBV11-1 and TRBJ2-1, is EAEVAQSPRYKITEKSQAVAFWCDPISGHATLYWYRQILGQGPELLVQFQDESVVDDSQLPKDRFSAERLKGVDSTLKIQPAELGDSAMYLCASSSRQGANNEQFFGPGTRLTVL.

V usage is TRBV9 and J usage is TRBJ2-5; TRBD2 matches at 12 bases. The V and J ends lost 3 bases and 5 bases, in that order; junction bases with no gene match: 8. Per the germline V gene, CDR1 is SGDLS and CDR2 is YYNGEE. CDR3 length equals 16 residues. The CDR3 DNA reads as TGTGCCAGCAGCGGGGAGGGGCTAGCGGGGGGGGAGACCCAGTACTTC. Translating gives CASSGEGLAGGETQYF.

This clone occurred once. The chain has TRBV6-1 and TRBJ2-1, with unresolved D. The CDR3 contains 13 residues. Germline V gene data show CDR1 as MNHNS and CDR2 as SASEGT. The V and J ends lost 2 bases and 7 bases respectively, with 9 bases between them. CDR3 in DNA: TGTGCCAGCAGTGAAATGGTCAGTAATGAGCAGTTCTTC. This codes for CASSEMVSNEQFF.

The chain carries TRBV19 and TRBJ2-2, with TRBD2 matching 7 bases. The junction had 1 base not matched to a gene; V was cut back by 8 bases and J by 1 base. The CDR3 contains 13 residues. Germline V gene data show CDR1 as LNHDA and CDR2 as SQIVND (reference sequence). This CDR3 is CASWGGNTGELFF. The CDR3 DNA sequence: TGTGCCAGTTGGGGGGGGAACACCGGGGAGCTGTTTTTT.

This clone was seen only once. The genes are TRBV25-1 and TRBJ1-5, with 7 nucleotides matching TRBD1. The CDR3 has 16 amino acids. In germline, CDR1 is MGHDK, CDR2 SYGVNS. Losses at the gene ends were 5 bases for V and 0 bases for J; bases not matched to a gene: 7. CDR3: CASSTEGTVSNQPQHF. Written as DNA, the CDR3 is TGTGCCAGCAGTACCGAGGGGACAGTTAGCAATCAGCCCCAGCATTTT.

V usage is TRBV7-2 and J usage is TRBJ1-2; D uncertain. The CDR3 spans 14 residues. V lost 1 base to trimming and J lost 4 bases, with 10 bases between them. Germline CDR1 SGHTA, CDR2 FQGNSA. The chain's CDR3 is CASSLGGITYGYTF. The DNA of the CDR3 is TGTGCCAGCAGCTTAGGAGGGATCACCTATGGCTACACCTTC.

Notes on this clone: The identical CDR3 is also encoded by other nucleotide sequences in the sample. CDR3 residues: CASSLGQGLNTEAFF. In DNA form, the CDR3 reads TGCGCCAGCAGCCTGGGACAGGGATTGAACACTGAAGCTTTCTTT. The chain recombines TRBV5-1 with TRBJ1-1; 9 bases are shared with TRBD1. This CDR3 comprises 15 residues. Losses at the gene ends were 4 bases for V and 0 bases for J; bases not matched to a gene: 4. Germline CDR1 SGHRS, CDR2 YFSETQ.

This clone was counted between two and nine times. The chain links TRBV4-2 to TRBJ2-5; D ambiguous. The CDR3 length is 12 residues. In germline, CDR1 is LGHNA, CDR2 YNFKEQ. V lost 0 bases and J 4 bases, leaving 3 bases between the germline ends. CDR3 region: CASSQDRETQYF. DNA of the CDR3: TGTGCCAGCAGCCAAGATCGAGAGACCCAGTACTTC.

J is TRBJ1-4 and V is TRBV4-1; D uncertain. This CDR3 region has 15 residues. Trimming stripped 2 bases from V and 0 bases from J, with 7 bases between. Germline V gene data show CDR1 as MGHRA and CDR2 as YSYEKL. The CDR3 sequence: CASSQTVTTNEKLFF. In DNA, the CDR3 is TGCGCCAGCAGCCAAACAGTTACAACTAATGAAAAACTGTTTTTT.

The rearrangement links TRBV2 to TRBJ2-2; possible D gene TRBD2, 6 bases. Germline V CDR1 and CDR2: SNHLY, FYNNEI. The V and J ends lost 6 bases and 5 bases respectively, with 10 bases between them. The CDR3 has 13 amino acids. Written as DNA, the CDR3 is TGTGCCAGCAGACGGACTACAACCGGGGAGCTGTTTTTT. Translating it yields CASRRTTTGELFF. The full variable domain, its missing parts supplied by reference TRBV2 and TRBJ2-2, is EPEVTQTPSHQVTQMGQEVILRCVPISNHLYFYWYRQILGQKVEFLVSFYNNEISEKSEIFDDQFSVERPDGSNFTLKIRSTKLEDSAMYFCASRRTTTGELFFGEGSRLTVL.

As for this clone: Other DNA sequences of this sample code for an identical CDR3. The chain carries TRBV2 and TRBJ2-2; 11 nucleotides line up with TRBD2. Unmatched junction bases numbered 2, after V lost 6 bases and J lost 2 bases. The CDR3 has 15 residues. CDR1 SNHLY and CDR2 FYNNEI come from the germline V gene. CDR3 bases: TGTGCCAGCAGGGGGACTAGCGGTAACACCGGGGAGCTGTTTTTT. Protein: CASRGTSGNTGELFF.